This TCR beta chain was documented in a study of T cells in Graves' hyperthyroidism and ophthalmopathy. Background on the study: Peripheral blood was obtained at initial diagnosis, preceding any treatment.

Ophthalmopathy patients showed a Clinical Activity Score of at least 3, NOSPECS grade of at least 4 and duration under 3 months. The source material, RNA transcripts, was used to amplify TCR beta CDR3 regions. First-round RT-PCR targeting the TCR CDR3 was performed with the HTBI primer set. TCRdb redid the calling of the multiplex PCR reads with MiXCR, one entry per CDR3 protein. The sample lists around 250,000 distinct CDR3 sequences, 24% occurring once. Per the germline V gene, CDR1 is KGHSH and CDR2 is LQKENI. This CDR3 region has 14 residues. V was shortened by 4 bases and J by 5 bases, with 12 bases between the two germline ends. Study results and caveats: Blood also carried most thyroid clonotypes expanded above 0.001. The model foresaw ophthalmopathy a median around 6 months prior to onset.

This clonotype was picked up many times. The antigen remains undetermined. The sequence came from a woman in her thirties or forties with Graves' ophthalmopathy. Sequences were obtained from blood. The chain recombines TRBV18 with TRBJ2-4, with D perhaps assigned TRBD1 or TRBD2 (5 bases each). Here the CDR3 reads CASSRGWGENIQYF. The CDR3 nucleotides are TGTGCCAGCTCACGAGGGTGGGGCGAAAACATTCAGTACTTC. The entire variable domain, with the rest obtained from reference TRBV18 and TRBJ2-4, is as follows: NAGVMQNPRHLVRRRGQEARLRCSPMKGHSHVYWYRQLPEEGLKFMVYLQKENIIDESGMPKERFSAEFPKEGPSILRIQQVVRGDSAAYFCASSRGWGENIQYFGAGTRLSVL.